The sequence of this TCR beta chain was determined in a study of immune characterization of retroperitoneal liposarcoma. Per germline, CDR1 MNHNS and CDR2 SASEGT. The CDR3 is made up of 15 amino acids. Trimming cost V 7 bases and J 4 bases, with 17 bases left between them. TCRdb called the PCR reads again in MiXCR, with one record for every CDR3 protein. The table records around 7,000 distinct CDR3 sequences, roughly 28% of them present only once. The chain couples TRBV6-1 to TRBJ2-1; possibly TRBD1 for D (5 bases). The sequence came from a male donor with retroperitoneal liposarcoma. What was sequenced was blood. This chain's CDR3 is CASTINGQGYNEQFF. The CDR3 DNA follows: TGTGCCAGCACCATAAACGGGCAGGGATACAATGAGCAGTTCTTC.